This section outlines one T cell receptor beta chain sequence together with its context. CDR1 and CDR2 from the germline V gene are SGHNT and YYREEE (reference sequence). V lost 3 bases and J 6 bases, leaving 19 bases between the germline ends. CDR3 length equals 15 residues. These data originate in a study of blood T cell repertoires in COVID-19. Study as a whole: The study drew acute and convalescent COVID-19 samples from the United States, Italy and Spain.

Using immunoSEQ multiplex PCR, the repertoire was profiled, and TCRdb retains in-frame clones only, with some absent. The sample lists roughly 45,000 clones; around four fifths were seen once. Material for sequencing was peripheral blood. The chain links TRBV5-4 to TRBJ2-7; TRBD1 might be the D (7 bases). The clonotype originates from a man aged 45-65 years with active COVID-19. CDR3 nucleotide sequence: TGTGCCAGCAGCTCCAGACAGGGACCCGGGGGCGAGCAGTACTTC. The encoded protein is CASSSRQGPGGEQYF.